This entry is about one T cell receptor beta chain. The antigen is unknown. Profiled with immunoSEQ multiplex PCR; TCRdb holds only in-frame clones, not every one. Among around 30,000 clones listed, about four fifths were seen once. This record belongs to a study of radiotherapy plus CTLA-4 blockade in lung cancer. Overall study results and limits: Early blood T cell clone dynamics reportedly forecast response best, with interferon-beta. After treatment with radiotherapy plus ipilimumab, TCR clones that came from the tumor expanded in blood.

Germline CDR1 SGHTA, CDR2 FQGNSA. V was trimmed by 5 bases and J by 7 bases, leaving 15 bases between them. This CDR3 contains 13 residues. The V gene is TRBV7-2, the J gene TRBJ2-7, with unresolved D. The clonotype comes from a human donor with non-small cell lung cancer that progressed on radiotherapy plus ipilimumab. The sample in question was peripheral blood, obtained from a patient treated with radiotherapy plus ipilimumab. This chain's CDR3 is CASSRVTMGEQYF. CDR3 sequence (DNA): TGTGCCAGCAGCCGAGTAACTATGGGGGAGCAGTACTTC.